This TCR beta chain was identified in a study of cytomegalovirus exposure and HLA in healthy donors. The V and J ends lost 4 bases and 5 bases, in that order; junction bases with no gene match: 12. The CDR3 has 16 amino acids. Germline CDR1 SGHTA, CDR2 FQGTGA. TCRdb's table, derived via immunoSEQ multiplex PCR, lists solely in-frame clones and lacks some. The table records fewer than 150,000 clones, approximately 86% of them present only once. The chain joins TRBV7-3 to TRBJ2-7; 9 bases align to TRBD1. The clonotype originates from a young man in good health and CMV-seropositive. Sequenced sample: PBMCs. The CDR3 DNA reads TGTGCCAGCAGCTCAAAACTCGGGACAGGGTATAACGAGCAGTACTTC. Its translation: CASSSKLGTGYNEQYF.